This TCR beta chain was sequenced in a study of beta chain features in type 1 diabetes (dated by TCRdb to about 2018). Background on the whole study: No differences in mean age, gender distribution, total cell number or subset yield were found between patients and healthy donors. Naive and central memory subsets were obtained from all 30 or so donors, but regulatory and stem cell-like memory subsets were isolated from only 8 patients and roughly eight healthy donors. A total of about 100,000,000 sorted cells were examined across all samples, and RNA yield correlated strongly with the number of cells per subset. The study compared the TCRB repertoires of sorted circulating CD4+ T cell subsets in recently diagnosed type 1 diabetes patients with those in matched healthy donors.

In its sample, this clone was seen a few times. Its antigen has not been determined. No per-base quality is available; no much larger clone lies one base away. General findings and caveats noted by the study authors: Patients with type 1 diabetes made fewer insertions and deleted more nucleotides at VDJ recombination sites, implying thymic rearrangement abnormalities. PCR may preferentially amplify shorter templates, but because patient and control samples were amplified and corrected together, any resulting skew would affect both groups equally. Because cDNA was sequenced instead of genomic DNA, activated cells with high expression could be over-represented, although the groups did not differ in activation or CD3 levels. The naive, central memory and regulatory TCRB repertoires appeared to resemble one another more closely among patients than among healthy donors. A moderate but significant shortening of TCRB CDR3 length was observed in type 1 diabetes patients in all four CD4+ subsets. Only small numbers of individuals were included in the HLA sub-analyses, which left unresolved whether HLA type had any influence on TCRB rearrangement.

From each donor, a single peripheral blood sample of approximately 120 mL on average was drawn into heparinised tubes. A BD FACSAria II was used to sort naive, central memory, regulatory and stem cell-like memory CD4+ T cells with a panel that included CD45RO, CCR7, CD25, CD127, CD95 and CD27. A purity above 95% was achieved for all sorted populations. PBMCs were isolated immediately by Lymphoprep density gradient centrifugation and stained directly without culture. So that batch effects would be minimized, each experiment stained and sorted samples in pairs, pairing one healthy donor with one patient. The High Capacity cDNA Reverse Transcription Kit was used to reverse transcribe all of the isolated RNA, meaning that expressed TCRB transcripts were what got sequenced. Deep immunoSEQ sequencing was applied to naive, central memory and regulatory T cell samples, giving an average of about 3.8 million total reads per sample. After sorted cells were lysed in RLT buffer, RNA was extracted with DNase-treated RNeasy Micro or Mini kits, with the choice depending on cell number. Each cell subset was processed on its own to prevent cross-contamination, while patient and healthy donor samples were processed together. TCRB sequences were amplified from cDNA with the immunoSEQ multiplex PCR, producing 87-bp fragments spanning the CDR3 region. Sequencing of the amplicons was performed on the Illumina HiSeq platform. From the authors' description of their analysis: Synthetic template baselines were used to correct PCR bias computationally, reads within Hamming distance 2 were collapsed, and singletons that could not be merged were discarded. Reads were aligned against IMGT to assign V, D and J genes, CDR3 length and insertions or deletions at six rearrangement sites. Within each subset, clonotype counts were normalized to the number of sorted cells before true diversity and Gini coefficients were calculated with the tcR R package. The overlap coefficient, calculated on TCRB nucleotide sequences, was used to measure repertoire sharing. In its TCRdb copy, this immuneACCESS table keeps in-frame sequences only and misses some clones. Where compared with another copy, unresolved V genes explain less than half of these, and the others have no known cause. That table furnishes V, J and clone size, whereas the DNA furnished D and trimming. In all, the sample holds approximately 150,000 clones, and 7.5% to 9.5% of those were seen once. Over 0.6% of the sample is in the top ten clones.

V is pared back by 2 bases and J by 2 bases, with 7 bases lying between the germline termini. Taken from the germline V gene, the CDR1 and CDR2 loops are WSHSY and SAAADI. From its cysteine to its phenylalanine, the CDR3 spans 13 amino acids. Of all the DNA, just the CDR3 is kept, 39 bases in frame from base 1. The source is a man aged 25-45 years with type 1 diabetes. The sequenced sample was central memory CD4+ T cells from blood. Here the chain combines TRBV10-2 and TRBJ2-7, and TRBD2 may be the D gene, going by 6 matching bases. The CDR3 loop reads CASSEGGAYEQYF. The sequenced DNA: TGCGCCAGCAGTGAGGGAGGGGCCTACGAGCAGTACTTC.